The clone carrying this T cell receptor (beta chain) was found a few times. Germline V gene sequence: CDR1 MGHRA, CDR2 YSYEKL. V was shortened by 8 bases and J by 8 bases, with 9 bases between the two germline ends. The CDR3 consists of 11 residues. MiXCR, run by TCRdb on the RT-PCR reads, gives a single entry per CDR3 protein. The table records around 700,000 distinct CDR3 sequences, approximately 14% of them present only once. Sequenced sample: memory CD4+ T cells from blood. The sequence derives from a female donor in good health, serving as a healthy control. This chain uses TRBV4-1 with TRBJ2-2; tentatively, D is TRBD2 (5 bases). Here the CDR3 reads CASQRDGELFF. The CDR3 coding sequence is TGCGCCAGCCAGAGGGATGGGGAGCTGTTTTTT.